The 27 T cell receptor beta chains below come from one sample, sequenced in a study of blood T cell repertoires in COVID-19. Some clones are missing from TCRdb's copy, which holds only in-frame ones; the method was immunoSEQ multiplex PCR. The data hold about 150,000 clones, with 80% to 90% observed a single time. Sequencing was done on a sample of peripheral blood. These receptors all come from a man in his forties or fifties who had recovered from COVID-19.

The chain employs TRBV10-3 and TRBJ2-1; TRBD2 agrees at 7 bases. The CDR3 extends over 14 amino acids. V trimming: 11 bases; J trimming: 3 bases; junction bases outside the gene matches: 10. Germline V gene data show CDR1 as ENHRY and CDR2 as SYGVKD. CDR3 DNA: TGTGCCGTCCAGGAGGGAGGGATCTACAATGAGCAGTTCTTC. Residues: CAVQEGGIYNEQFF.

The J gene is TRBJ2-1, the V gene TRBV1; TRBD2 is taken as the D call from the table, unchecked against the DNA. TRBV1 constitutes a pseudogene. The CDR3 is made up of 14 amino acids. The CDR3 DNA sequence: TGCACCACCTTTAGCGGGGGGGGTTGCAATGAGCAGTTCTTC. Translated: CTTFSGGGCNEQFF.

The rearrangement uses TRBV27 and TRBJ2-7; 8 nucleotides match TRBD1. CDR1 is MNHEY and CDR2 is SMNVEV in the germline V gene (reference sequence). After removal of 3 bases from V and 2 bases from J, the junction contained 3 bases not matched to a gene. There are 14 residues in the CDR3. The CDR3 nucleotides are TGTGCCAGCAGTTTGACGGGACAGGCCTACGAGCAGTACTTC. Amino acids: CASSLTGQAYEQYF.

The CDR3 DNA sequence: TGTGCCAGCAGCTTATCCGGGACAGGGCGGGAGACCCAGTACTTC. It encodes CASSLSGTGRETQYF. This chain joins TRBV11-3 and TRBJ2-5; 9 nucleotides agree with TRBD1. Germline trimming cut 2 bases from V and 5 bases from J; bases unmatched to any gene: 6. The germline V gene has CDR1 SGHNT and CDR2 YENEEA. The CDR3 runs 15 residues.

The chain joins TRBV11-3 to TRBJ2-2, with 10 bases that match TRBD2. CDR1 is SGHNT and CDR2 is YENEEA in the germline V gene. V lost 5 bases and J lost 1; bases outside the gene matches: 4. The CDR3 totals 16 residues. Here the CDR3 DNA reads TGTGCCAGCAGCCCCCCTAGCGGGGGGAACACCGGGGAGCTGTTTTTT. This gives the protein CASSPPSGGNTGELFF.

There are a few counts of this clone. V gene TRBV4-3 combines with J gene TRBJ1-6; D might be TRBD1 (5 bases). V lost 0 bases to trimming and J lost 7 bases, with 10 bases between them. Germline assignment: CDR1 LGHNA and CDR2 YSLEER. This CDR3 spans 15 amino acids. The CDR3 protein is CASSQDRGRNSPLHF. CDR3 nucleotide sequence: TGCGCCAGCAGCCAAGATAGGGGTCGGAATTCACCCCTCCACTTT.

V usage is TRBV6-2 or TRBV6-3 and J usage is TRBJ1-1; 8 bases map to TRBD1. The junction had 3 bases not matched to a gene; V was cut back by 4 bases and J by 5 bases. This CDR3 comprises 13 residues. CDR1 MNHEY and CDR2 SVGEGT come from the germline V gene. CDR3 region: CASSFTGGTEAFF. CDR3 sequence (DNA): TGTGCCAGCAGTTTCACAGGGGGAACTGAAGCTTTCTTT.

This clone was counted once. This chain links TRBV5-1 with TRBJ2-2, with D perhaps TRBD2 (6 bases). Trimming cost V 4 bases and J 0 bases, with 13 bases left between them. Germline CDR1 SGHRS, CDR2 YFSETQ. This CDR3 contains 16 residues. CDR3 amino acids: CASSPSGGANTGELFF. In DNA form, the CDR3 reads TGCGCCAGCAGCCCCAGTGGCGGGGCGAACACCGGGGAGCTGTTTTTT.

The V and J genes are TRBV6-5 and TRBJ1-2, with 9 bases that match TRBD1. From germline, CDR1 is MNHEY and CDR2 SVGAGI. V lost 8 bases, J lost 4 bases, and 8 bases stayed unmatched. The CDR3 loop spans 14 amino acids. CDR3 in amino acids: CASRRTGVGYGYTF. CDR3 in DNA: TGTGCCAGCCGTCGGACAGGGGTTGGCTATGGCTACACCTTC.

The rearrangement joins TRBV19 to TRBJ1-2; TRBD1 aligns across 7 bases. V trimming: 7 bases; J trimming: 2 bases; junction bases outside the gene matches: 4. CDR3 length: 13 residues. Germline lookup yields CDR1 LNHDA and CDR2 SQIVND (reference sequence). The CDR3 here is CASTPGQNYGYTF. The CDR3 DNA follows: TGTGCCAGTACTCCGGGACAGAACTATGGCTACACCTTC.

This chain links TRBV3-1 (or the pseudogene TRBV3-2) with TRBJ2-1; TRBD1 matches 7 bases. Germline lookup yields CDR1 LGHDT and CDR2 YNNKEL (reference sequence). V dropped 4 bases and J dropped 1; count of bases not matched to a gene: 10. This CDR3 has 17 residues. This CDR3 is CASSLTNRGPSYNEQFF. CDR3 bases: TGTGCCAGCAGCCTCACCAACAGGGGTCCTTCCTACAATGAGCAGTTCTTC.

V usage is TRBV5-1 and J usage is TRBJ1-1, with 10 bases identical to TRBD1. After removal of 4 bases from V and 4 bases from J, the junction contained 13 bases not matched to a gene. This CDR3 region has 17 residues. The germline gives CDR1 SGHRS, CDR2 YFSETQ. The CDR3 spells CASSLGRDRGGGTEAFF. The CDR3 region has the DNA TGCGCCAGCAGCCTGGGCCGGGACAGGGGCGGGGGCACTGAAGCTTTCTTT.

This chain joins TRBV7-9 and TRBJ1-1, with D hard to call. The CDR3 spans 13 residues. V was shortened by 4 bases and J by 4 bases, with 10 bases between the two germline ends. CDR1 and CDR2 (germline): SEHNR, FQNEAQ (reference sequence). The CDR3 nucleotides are TGTGCCAGCAGCTCTCTAGATATCACTGAAGCTTTCTTT. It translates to CASSSLDITEAFF.

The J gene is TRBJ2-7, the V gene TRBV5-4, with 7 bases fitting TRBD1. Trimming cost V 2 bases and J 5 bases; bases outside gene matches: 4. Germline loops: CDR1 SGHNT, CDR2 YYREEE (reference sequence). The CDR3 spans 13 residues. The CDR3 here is CASSLPGGDEQYF. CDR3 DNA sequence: TGTGCCAGCAGCTTACCAGGGGGAGACGAGCAGTACTTC. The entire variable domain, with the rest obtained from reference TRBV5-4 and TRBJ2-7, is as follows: ETGVTQSPTHLIKTRGQQVTLRCSSQSGHNTVSWYQQALGQGPQFIFQYYREEENGRGNFPPRFSGLQFPNYSSELNVNALELDDSALYLCASSLPGGDEQYFGPGTRLTVT.

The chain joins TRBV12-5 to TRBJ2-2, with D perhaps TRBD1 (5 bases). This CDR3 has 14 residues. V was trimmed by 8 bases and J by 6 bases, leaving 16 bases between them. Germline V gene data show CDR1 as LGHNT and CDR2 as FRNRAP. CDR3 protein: CASRQRGNSGELFF. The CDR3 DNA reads TGTGCTAGTCGACAAAGGGGTAATTCCGGGGAGCTGTTTTTT.

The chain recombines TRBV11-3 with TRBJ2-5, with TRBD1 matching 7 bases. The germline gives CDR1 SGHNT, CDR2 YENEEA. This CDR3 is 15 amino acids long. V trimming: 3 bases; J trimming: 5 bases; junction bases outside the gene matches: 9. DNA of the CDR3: TGTGCCAGCAGCTTCCTGAGGGGGCTGTTGGAGACCCAGTACTTC. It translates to CASSFLRGLLETQYF.

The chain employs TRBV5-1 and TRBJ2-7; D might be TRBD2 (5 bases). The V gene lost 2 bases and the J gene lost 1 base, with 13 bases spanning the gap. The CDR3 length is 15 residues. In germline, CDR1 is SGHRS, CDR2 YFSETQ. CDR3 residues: CASSLGSAASYEQYF. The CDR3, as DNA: TGCGCCAGCAGCTTAGGATCAGCGGCGTCCTACGAGCAGTACTTC.

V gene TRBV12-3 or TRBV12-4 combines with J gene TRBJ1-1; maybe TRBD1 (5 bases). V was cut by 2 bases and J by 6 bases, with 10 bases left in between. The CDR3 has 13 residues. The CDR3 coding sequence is TGTGCCAGCAGTTTAACGAGGGACTCTGAAGCTTTCTTT. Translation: CASSLTRDSEAFF.

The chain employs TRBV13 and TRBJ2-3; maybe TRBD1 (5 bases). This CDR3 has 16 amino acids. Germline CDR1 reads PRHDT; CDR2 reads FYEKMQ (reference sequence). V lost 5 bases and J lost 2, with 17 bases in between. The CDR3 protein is CASSPDKGSNTDTQYF. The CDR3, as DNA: TGTGCCAGCAGCCCCGACAAGGGGTCGAACACAGATACGCAGTATTTT.

CDR3 residues: CASSLDRDYEQYF. CDR3 coding DNA: TGTGCCAGCAGCTTAGACAGGGACTACGAGCAGTACTTC. The rearrangement links TRBV11-2 to TRBJ2-7, with D possibly matching TRBD1 (5 bases). The CDR3 consists of 13 residues. With 0 bases removed from V and 3 bases from J, the gap between germline ends came to 6 bases. Germline-derived CDR1 and CDR2 are SGHAT and FQNNGV.

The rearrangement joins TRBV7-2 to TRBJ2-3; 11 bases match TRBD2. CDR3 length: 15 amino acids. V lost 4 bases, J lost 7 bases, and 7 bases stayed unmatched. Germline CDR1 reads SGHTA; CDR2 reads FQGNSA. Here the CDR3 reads CASSSGLAGGNTQYF. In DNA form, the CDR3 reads TGTGCCAGCAGCTCTGGGCTAGCGGGGGGAAATACGCAGTATTTT.

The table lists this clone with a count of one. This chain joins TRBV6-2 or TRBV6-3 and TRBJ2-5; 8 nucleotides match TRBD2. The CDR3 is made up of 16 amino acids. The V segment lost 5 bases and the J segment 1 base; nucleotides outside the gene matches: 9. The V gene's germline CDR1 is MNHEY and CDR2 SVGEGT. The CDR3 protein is CASSPILAGIQETQYF. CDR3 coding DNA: TGTGCCAGCAGTCCCATATTAGCGGGGATCCAAGAGACCCAGTACTTC.

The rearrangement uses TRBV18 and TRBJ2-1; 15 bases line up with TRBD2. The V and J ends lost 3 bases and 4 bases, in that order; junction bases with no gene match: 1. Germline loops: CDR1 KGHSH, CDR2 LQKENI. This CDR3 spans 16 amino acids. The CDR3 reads CASSPGTSGGYNEQFF. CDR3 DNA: TGTGCCAGCTCACCGGGGACTAGCGGGGGGTACAATGAGCAGTTCTTC. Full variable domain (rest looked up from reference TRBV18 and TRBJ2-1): NAGVMQNPRHLVRRRGQEARLRCSPMKGHSHVYWYRQLPEEGLKFMVYLQKENIIDESGMPKERFSAEFPKEGPSILRIQQVVRGDSAAYFCASSPGTSGGYNEQFFGPGTRLTVL.

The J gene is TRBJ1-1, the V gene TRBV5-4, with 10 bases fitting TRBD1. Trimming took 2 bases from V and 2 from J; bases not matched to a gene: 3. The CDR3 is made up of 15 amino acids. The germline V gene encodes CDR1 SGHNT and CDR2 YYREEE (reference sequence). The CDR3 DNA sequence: TGTGCCAGCAGCTTCAGGGACAGGGGAAACACTGAAGCTTTCTTT. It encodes CASSFRDRGNTEAFF.

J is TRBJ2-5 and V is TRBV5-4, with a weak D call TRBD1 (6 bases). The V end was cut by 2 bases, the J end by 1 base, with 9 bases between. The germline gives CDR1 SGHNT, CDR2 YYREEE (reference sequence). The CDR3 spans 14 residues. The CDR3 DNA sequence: TGTGCCAGCAGCTTTACAGGGATCCAAGAGACCCAGTACTTC. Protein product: CASSFTGIQETQYF. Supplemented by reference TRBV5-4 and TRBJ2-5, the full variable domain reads ETGVTQSPTHLIKTRGQQVTLRCSSQSGHNTVSWYQQALGQGPQFIFQYYREEENGRGNFPPRFSGLQFPNYSSELNVNALELDDSALYLCASSFTGIQETQYFGPGTRLLVL.

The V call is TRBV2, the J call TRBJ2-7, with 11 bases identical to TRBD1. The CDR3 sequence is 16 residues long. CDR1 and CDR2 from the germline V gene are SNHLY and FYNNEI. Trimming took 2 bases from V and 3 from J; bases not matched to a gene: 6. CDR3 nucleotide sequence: TGTGCCAGCAGTGAAAAGGACAGGGGGCGCTTCTACGAGCAGTACTTC. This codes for CASSEKDRGRFYEQYF.

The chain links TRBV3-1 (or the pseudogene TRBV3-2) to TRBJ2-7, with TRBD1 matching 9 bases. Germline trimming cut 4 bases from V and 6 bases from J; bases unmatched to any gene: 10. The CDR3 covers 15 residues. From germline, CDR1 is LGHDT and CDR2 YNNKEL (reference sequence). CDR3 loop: CASSPRDRAWGEQYF. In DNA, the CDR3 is TGTGCCAGCAGCCCCCGGGACAGGGCATGGGGCGAGCAGTACTTC.